This T cell receptor beta chain was retrieved from a study of blood T cell repertoires in COVID-19. Trimming pared 4 bases from V and 2 bases from J, leaving 13 bases between. The CDR3 length is 15 residues. Germline assignment: CDR1 SGHRS and CDR2 YFSETQ. Produced via immunoSEQ multiplex PCR; TCRdb's table is partial and in-frame only. The sample has roughly 150,000 clones; around 84% are singletons. V and J are TRBV5-1 and TRBJ2-1; maybe TRBD2 (5 bases). Sequencing was carried out using peripheral blood. The TCR sequence derives from a woman aged 45-60 years with acute or convalescent COVID-19. CDR3 residues: CASSDGRGTYNEQFF. As DNA, the CDR3 is TGCGCCAGCAGCGATGGCCGAGGGACCTACAATGAGCAGTTCTTC.